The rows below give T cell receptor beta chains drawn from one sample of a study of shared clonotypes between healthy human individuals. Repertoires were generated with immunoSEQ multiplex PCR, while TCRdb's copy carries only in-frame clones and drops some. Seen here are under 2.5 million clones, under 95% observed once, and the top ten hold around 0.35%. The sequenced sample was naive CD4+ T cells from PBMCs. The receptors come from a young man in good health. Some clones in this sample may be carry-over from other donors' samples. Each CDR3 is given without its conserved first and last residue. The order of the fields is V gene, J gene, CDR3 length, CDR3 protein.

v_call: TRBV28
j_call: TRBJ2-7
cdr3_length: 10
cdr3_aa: ASSVSSSPQY

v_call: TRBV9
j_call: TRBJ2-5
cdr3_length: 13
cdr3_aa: ASSVLTGGGETQY

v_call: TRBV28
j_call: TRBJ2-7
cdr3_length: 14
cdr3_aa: ASSHRTASLSYEQY

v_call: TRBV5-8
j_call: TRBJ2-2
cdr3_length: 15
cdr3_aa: ASSLVVQAGTVGELF

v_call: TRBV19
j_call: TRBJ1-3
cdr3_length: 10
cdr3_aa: ASSITGNTIY

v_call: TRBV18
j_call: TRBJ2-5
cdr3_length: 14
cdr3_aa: ASSPIILAGEETQY

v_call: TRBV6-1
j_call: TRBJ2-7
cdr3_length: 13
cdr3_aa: ASSPPQAHTYEQY

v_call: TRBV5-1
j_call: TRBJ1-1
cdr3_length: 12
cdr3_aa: ASSWTGLDTEAF

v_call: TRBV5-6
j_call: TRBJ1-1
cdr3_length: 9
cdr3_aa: ASSLLAEAF

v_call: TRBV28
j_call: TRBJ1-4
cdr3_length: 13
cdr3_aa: ASNNFKGSGEKLF

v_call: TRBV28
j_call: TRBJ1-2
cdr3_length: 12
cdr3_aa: ASSSPDLLGGYT

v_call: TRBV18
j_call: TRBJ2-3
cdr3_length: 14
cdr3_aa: ASSPSSTPSTDTQY

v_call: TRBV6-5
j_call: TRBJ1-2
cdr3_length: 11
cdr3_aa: ASRIGLNYGYT

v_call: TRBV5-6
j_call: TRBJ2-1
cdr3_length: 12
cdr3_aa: ASSLVQSYNEQF

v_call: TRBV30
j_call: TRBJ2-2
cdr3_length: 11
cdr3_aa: AFSGGLTGELF

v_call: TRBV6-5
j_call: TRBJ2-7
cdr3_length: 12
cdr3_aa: ASIGRRDPYEQY

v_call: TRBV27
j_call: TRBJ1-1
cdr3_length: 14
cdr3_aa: ASSLLSPGLNTEAF

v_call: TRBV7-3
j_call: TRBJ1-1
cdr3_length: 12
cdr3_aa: ASSLGRGNTEAF

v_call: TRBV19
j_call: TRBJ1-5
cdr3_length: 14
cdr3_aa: ASRRGDSVLNQPQH

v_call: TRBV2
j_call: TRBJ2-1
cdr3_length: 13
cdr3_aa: ASSAGGFNFGEQF

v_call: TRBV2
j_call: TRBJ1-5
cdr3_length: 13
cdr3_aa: ASQRQGYSNQPQH

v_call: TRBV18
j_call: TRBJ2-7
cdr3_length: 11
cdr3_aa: ASSPDGRDEQY

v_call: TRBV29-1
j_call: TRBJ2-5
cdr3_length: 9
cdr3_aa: SSGQQETQY

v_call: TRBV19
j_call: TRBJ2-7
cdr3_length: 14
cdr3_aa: ASSTDTGTGEDEQY

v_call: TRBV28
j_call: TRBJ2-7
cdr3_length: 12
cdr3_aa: ASTLRGAAYEQY

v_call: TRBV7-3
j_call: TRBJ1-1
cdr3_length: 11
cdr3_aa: ASSLARNTEAF

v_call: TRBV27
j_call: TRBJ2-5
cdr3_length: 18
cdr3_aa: ASSLGPPLSGRAYQETQY

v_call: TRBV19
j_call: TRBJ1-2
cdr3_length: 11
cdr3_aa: ASSIGGNYGYT

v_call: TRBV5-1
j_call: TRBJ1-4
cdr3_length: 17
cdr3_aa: ASSLGKSTGGAANEKLF

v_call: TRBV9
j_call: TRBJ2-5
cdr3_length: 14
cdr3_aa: ASSVGPSGYQETQY

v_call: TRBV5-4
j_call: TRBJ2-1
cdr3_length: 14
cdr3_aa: ASSLVGGSSYNEQF

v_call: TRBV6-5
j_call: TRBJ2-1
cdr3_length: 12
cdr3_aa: ASSVRGAYNEQF

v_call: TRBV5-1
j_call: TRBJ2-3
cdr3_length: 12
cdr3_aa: ASSWLGAEDTQY

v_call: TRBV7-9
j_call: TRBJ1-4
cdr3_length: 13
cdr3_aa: ASSFWTAHNEKLF

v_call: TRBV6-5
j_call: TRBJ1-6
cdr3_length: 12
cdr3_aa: ASSAQVILSPLH

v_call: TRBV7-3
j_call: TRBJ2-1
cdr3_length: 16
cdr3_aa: ASSLLYSASGSTDEQF

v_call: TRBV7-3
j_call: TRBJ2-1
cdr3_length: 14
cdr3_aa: ASSPSSPGGRDEQF

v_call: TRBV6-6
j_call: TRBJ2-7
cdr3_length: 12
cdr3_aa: ASIKGQGSYEQY

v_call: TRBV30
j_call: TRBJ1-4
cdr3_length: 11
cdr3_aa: AWAPDRVEKLF

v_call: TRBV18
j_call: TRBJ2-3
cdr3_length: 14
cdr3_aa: ASSPYRGAHADTQY

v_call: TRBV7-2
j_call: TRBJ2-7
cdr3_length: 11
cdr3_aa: ASSWGQHYEQY

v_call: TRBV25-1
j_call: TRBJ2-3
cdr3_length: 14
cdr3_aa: ASSEEGQGRADTQY

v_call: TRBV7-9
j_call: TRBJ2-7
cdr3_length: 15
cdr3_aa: ASSLGSTGRGSYEQY

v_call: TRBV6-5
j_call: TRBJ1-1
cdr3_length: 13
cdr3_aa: ASSPHGGSGTEAF